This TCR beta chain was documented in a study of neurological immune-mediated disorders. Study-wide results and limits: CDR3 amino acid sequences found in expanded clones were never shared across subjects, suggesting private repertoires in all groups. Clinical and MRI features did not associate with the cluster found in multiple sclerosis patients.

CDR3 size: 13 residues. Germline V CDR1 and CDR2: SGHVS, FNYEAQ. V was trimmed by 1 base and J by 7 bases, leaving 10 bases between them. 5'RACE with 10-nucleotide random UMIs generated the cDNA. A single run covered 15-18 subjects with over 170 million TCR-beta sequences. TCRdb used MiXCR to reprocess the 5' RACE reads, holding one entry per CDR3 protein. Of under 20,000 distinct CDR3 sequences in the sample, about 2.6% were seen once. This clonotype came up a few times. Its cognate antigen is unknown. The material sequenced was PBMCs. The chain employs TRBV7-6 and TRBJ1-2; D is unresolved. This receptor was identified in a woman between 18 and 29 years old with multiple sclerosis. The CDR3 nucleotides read TGTGCCAGCAGCTTAGGCCGGGAGAGTGGCTACACCTTC. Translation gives CASSLGRESGYTF.